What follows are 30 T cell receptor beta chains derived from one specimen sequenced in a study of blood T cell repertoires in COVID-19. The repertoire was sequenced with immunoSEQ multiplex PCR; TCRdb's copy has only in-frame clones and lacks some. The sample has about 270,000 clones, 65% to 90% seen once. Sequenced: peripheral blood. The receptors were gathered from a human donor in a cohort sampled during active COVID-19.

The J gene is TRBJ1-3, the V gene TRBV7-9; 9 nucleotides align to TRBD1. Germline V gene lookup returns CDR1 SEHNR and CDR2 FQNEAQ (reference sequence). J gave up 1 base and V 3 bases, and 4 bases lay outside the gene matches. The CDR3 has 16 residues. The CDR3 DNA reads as TGTGCCAGCAGCTTCACCGGACAGGGGTCTGGAAACACCATATATTTT. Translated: CASSFTGQGSGNTIYF. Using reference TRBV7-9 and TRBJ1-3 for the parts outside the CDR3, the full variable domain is DTGVSQNPRHKITKRGQNVTFRCDPISEHNRLYWYRQTLGQGPEFLTYFQNEAQLEKSRLLSDRFSAERPKGSFSTLEIQRTEQGDSAMYLCASSFTGQGSGNTIYFGEGSWLTVV.

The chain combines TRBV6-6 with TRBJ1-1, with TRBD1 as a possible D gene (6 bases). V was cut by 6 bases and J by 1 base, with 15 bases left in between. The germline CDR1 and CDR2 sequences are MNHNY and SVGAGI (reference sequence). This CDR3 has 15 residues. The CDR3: CASRRESQGNTEAFF. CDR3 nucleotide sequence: TGTGCCAGCAGACGCGAATCACAGGGGAACACTGAAGCTTTCTTT.

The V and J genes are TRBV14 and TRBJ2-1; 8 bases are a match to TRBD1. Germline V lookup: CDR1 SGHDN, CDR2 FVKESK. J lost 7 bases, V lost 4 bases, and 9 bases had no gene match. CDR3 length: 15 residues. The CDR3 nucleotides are TGTGCCAGCAGCCCGCCTGGGACAGGTCTGAATGAGCAGTTCTTC. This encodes CASSPPGTGLNEQFF.

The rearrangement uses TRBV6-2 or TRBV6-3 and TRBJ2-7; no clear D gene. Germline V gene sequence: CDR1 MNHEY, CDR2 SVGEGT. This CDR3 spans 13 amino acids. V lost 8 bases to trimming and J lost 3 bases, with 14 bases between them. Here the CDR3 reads CASRSRWSYEQYF. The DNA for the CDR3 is TGTGCCAGCCGTTCGAGGTGGAGCTACGAGCAGTACTTC.

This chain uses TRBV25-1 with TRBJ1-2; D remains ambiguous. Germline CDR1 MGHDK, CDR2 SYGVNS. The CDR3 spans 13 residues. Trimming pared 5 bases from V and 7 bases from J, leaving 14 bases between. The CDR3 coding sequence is TGTGCCAGCAGTCCGAGCTACGTCGTTGGCTACACCTTC. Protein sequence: CASSPSYVVGYTF.

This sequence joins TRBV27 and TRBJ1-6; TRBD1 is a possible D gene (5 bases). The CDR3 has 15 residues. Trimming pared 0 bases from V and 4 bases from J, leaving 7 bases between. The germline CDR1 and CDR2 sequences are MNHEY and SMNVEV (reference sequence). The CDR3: CASSLSGLYNSPLHF. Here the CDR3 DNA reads TGTGCCAGCAGTTTATCGGGACTTTATAATTCACCCCTCCACTTT.

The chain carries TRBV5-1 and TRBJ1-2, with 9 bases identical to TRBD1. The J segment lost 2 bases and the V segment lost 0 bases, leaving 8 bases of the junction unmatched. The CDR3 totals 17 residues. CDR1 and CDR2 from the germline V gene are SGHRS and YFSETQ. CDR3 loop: CASSLAPGTGKNYGYTF. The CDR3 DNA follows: TGCGCCAGCAGCTTGGCCCCCGGGACAGGGAAAAACTATGGCTACACCTTC.

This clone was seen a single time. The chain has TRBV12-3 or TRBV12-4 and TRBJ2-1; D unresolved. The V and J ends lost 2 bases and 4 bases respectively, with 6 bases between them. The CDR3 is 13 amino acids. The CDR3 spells CASSLSLYNEQFF. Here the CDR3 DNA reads TGTGCCAGCAGTTTAAGCCTTTACAATGAGCAGTTCTTC.

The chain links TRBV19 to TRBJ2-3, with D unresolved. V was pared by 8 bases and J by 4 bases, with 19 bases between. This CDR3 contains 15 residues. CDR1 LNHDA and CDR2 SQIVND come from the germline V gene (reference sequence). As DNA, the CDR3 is TGTGCCAGTTCTGCCGGCACTACTTTCGCAGATACGCAGTATTTT. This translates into CASSAGTTFADTQYF.

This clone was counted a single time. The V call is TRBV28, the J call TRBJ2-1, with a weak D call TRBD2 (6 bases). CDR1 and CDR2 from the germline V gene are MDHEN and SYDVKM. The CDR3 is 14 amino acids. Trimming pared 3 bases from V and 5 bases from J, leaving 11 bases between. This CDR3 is CASSFGGRHNEQFF. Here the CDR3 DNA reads TGTGCCAGCAGTTTCGGAGGGCGGCACAATGAGCAGTTCTTC. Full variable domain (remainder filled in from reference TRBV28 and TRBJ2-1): DVKVTQSSRYLVKRTGEKVFLECVQDMDHENMFWYRQDPGLGLRLIYFSYDVKMKEKGDIPEGYSVSREKKERFSLILESASTNQTSMYLCASSFGGRHNEQFFGPGTRLTVL.

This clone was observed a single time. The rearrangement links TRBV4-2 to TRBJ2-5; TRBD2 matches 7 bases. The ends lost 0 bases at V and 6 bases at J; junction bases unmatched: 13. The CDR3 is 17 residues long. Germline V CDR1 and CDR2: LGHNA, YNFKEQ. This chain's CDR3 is CASSQETGAGFEKTQYF. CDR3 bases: TGTGCCAGCAGCCAAGAAACCGGAGCGGGGTTTGAAAAGACCCAGTACTTC.

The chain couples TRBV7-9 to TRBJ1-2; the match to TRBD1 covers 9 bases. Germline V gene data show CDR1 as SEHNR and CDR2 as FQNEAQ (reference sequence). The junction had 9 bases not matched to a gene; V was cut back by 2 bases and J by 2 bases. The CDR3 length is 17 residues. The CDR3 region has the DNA TGTGCCAGCAGCTTACTATTGGGACAGGGTAAAAACTATGGCTACACCTTC. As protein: CASSLLLGQGKNYGYTF.

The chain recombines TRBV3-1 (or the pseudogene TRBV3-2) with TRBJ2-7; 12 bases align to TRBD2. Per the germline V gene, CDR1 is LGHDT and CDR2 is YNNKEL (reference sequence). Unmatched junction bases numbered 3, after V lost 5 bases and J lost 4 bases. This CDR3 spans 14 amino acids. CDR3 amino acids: CASSETSGSYEQYF. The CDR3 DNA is TGTGCCAGCAGCGAGACTAGCGGGAGTTACGAGCAGTACTTC.

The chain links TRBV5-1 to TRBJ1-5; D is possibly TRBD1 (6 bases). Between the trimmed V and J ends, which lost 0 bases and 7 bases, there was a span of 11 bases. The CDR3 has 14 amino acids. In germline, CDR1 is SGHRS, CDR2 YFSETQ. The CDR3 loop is CASSLDGTRQPQHF. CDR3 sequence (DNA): TGCGCCAGCAGCTTGGATGGGACACGCCAGCCCCAGCATTTT.

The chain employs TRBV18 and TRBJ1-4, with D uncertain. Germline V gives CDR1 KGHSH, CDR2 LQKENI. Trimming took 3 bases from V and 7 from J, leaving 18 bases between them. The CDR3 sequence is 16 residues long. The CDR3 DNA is TGTGCCAGCTCACCCCGGAGGGAAGGTCTAAGTGAAAAACTGTTTTTT. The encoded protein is CASSPRREGLSEKLFF.

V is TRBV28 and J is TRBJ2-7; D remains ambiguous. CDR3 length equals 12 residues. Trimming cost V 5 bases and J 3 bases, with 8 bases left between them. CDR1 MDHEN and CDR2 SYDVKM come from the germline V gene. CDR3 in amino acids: CASSPNHYEQYF. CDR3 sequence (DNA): TGTGCCAGCAGTCCTAACCACTACGAGCAGTACTTC.

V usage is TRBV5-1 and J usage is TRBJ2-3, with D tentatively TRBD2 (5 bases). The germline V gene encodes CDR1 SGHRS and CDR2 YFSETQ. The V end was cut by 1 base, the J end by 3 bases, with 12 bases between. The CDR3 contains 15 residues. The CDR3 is CASSLPLAGTDTQYF. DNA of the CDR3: TGCGCCAGCAGCTTGCCCCTAGCAGGTACAGATACGCAGTATTTT.

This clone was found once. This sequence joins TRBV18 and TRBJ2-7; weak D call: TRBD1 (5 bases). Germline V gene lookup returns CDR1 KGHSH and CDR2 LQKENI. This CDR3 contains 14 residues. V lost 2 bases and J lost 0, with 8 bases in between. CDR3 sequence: CASSPYRSSYEQYF. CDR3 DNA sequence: TGTGCCAGCTCACCATACAGGAGCTCCTACGAGCAGTACTTC.

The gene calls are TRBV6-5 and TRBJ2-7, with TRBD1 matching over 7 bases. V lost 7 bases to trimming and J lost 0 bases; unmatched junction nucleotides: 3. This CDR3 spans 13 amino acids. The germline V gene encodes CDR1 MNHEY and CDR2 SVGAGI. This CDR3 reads CASNRDSSYEQYF. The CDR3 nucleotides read TGTGCCAGCAACCGGGACAGCTCCTACGAGCAGTACTTC.

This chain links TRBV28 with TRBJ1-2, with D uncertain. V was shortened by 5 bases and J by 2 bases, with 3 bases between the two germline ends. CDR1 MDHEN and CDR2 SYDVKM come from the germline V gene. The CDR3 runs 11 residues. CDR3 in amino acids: CASSQNYGYTF. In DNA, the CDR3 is TGTGCCAGCAGTCAGAACTATGGCTACACCTTC.

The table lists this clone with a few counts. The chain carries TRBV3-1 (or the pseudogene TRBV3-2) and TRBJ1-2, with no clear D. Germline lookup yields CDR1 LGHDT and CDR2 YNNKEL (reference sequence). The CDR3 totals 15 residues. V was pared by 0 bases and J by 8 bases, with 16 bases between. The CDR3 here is CASSQEYQFSGGYTF. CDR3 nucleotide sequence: TGTGCCAGCAGCCAAGAGTACCAGTTCTCGGGAGGCTACACCTTC.

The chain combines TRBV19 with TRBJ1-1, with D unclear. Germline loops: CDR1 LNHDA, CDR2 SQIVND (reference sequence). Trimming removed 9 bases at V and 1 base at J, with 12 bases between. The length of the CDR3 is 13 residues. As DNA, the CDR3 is TGTGCCAGCAAAATCCCAGGGAACACTGAAGCTTTCTTT. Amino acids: CASKIPGNTEAFF.

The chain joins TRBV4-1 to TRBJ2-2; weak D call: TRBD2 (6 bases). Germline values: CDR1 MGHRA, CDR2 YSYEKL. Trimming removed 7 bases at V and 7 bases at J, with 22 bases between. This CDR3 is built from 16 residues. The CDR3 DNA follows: TGCGCCAGCAAGCCCCTTCAGACTAGTCCGAACGGGGAGCTGTTTTTT. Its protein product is CASKPLQTSPNGELFF.

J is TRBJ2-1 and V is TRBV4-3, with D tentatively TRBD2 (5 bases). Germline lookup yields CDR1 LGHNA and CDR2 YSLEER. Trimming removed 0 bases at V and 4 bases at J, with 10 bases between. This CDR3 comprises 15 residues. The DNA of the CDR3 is TGCGCCAGCAGCCAAGACGGGGAGAGATACAATGAGCAGTTCTTC. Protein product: CASSQDGERYNEQFF.

The CDR3 sequence: CASSQDRAARGETQYF. For the CDR3, the DNA is TGTGCCAGCAGCCAAGATCGAGCGGCGAGAGGGGAGACCCAGTACTTC. V gene TRBV14 combines with J gene TRBJ2-5, with a tentative D call TRBD2 (5 bases). CDR3 length: 16 residues. Germline-derived CDR1 and CDR2 are SGHDN and FVKESK. The V gene lost 0 bases and the J gene lost 5 bases, with 16 bases spanning the gap. Together with reference TRBV14 and TRBJ2-5, the CDR3 gives the full variable domain: EAGVTQFPSHSVIEKGQTVTLRCDPISGHDNLYWYRRVMGKEIKFLLHFVKESKQDESGMPNNRFLAERTGGTYSTLKVQPAELEDSGVYFCASSQDRAARGETQYFGPGTRLLVL.

The CDR3 is CASTYDSPYYEQYF. The CDR3 region has the DNA TGTGCCAGCACCTATGACAGTCCTTACTACGAGCAGTACTTC. The V gene is TRBV7-9, the J gene TRBJ2-7; possibly TRBD1 for D (5 bases). Per germline, CDR1 SEHNR and CDR2 FQNEAQ (reference sequence). The CDR3 has 14 residues. The germline V and J ends were trimmed by 7 bases and 3 bases, with 16 bases remaining between them. The complete variable domain, with remaining parts taken from reference TRBV7-9 and TRBJ2-7, reads DTGVSQNPRHKITKRGQNVTFRCDPISEHNRLYWYRQTLGQGPEFLTYFQNEAQLEKSRLLSDRFSAERPKGSFSTLEIQRTEQGDSAMYLCASTYDSPYYEQYFGPGTRLTVT.

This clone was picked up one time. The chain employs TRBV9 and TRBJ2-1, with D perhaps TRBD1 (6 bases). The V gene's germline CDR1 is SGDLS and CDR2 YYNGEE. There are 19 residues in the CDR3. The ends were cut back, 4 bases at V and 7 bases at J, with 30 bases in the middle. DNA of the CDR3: TGTGCCAGCAGCCCCCCCTCTGGGGGCTCCCCCCTTCCTGTGAATGAGCAGTTCTTC. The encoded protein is CASSPPSGGSPLPVNEQFF.

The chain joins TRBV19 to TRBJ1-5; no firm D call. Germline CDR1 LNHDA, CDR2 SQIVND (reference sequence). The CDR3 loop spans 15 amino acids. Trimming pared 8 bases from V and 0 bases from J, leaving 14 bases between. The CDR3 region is CASRQLVNSNQPQHF. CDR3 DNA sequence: TGTGCCAGTCGGCAGCTAGTTAATAGCAATCAGCCCCAGCATTTT.

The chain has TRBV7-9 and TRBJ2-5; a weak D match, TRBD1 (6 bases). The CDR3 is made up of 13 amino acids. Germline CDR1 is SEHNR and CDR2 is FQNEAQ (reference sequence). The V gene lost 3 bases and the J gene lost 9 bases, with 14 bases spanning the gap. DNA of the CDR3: TGTGCCAGCAGCTTCGGACAGCAAGGGGCCCAGTACTTC. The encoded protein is CASSFGQQGAQYF.

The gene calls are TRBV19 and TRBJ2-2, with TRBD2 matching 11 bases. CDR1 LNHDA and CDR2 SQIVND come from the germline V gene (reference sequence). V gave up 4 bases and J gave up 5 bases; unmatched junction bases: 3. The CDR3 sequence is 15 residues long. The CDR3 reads CASSNSGRGTGELFF. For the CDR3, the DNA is TGTGCCAGTAGTAATAGCGGGAGGGGGACCGGGGAGCTGTTTTTT. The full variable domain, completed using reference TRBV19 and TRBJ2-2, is DGGITQSPKYLFRKEGQNVTLSCEQNLNHDAMYWYRQDPGQGLRLIYYSQIVNDFQKGDIAEGYSVSREKKESFPLTVTSAQKNPTAFYLCASSNSGRGTGELFFGEGSRLTVL.